This T cell receptor (beta chain) was sequenced for a study of T cells in Graves' hyperthyroidism and ophthalmopathy. Researchers took RNA transcripts and amplified the TCR beta CDR3 regions from them. The TCR CDR3 first-round RT-PCR relied on the HTBI primer set. TCRdb passed the multiplex PCR reads through MiXCR, listing each CDR3 protein once. Found here are about 580,000 distinct CDR3 sequences, just over 45% of them singletons; the top ten hold about 7.8%. The definition of stable Graves' hyperthyroidism was no ophthalmopathy progression within 18 months. For the diagnoses, clinical symptoms, serum thyroxine and TRAb, thyroid ultrasound and orbital computed tomography were used. Regarding this clonotype: Antigen: not known. At one of its ends the junction is not consistent with the germline gene, which may arise from a read error.

Germline V gives CDR1 SGHTA, CDR2 FQGNSA. This CDR3 comprises 14 residues. Study findings and constraints: Ophthalmopathy was told apart from stable hyperthyroidism by a 13 V-J model. Most expanded thyroid clonotypes above 0.001 also appeared in blood.

The V gene is TRBV7-2, the J gene TRBJ2-1; the match to TRBD2 covers 8 bases. The material sequenced was peripheral blood or thyroid tissue (not recorded which). The TCR originated in a woman aged 18-30 years with Graves' hyperthyroidism. CDR3 sequence: CASGLAGLYNEQFF. The CDR3 DNA is TGTGCCAGCGGCTTAGCGGGGTTGTACAATGAGCAGTTCTTC.